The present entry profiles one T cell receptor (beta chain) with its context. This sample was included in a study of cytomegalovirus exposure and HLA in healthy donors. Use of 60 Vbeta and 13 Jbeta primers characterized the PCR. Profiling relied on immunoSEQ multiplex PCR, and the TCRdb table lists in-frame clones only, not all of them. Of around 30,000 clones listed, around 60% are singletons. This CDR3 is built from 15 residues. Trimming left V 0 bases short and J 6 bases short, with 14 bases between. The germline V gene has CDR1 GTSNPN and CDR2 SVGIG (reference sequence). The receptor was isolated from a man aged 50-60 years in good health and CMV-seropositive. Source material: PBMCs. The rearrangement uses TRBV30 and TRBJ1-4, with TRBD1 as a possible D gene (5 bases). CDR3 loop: CAWSVRQGLYEKLFF. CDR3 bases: TGTGCCTGGAGTGTAAGGCAGGGTTTGTATGAAAAACTGTTTTTT.